This entry describes one T cell receptor beta chain. The antigen it binds to is not known. The sample originates from a study of monozygotic twins with inflammatory bowel disease (dated by TCRdb to the late 2010s). Background for the entire study: In total, roughly 30 monozygotic twin pairs made up the full study: 19 Danish pairs, all IBD-discordant, plus nine German pairs, of which four were IBD-concordant and five were IBD-discordant. Within discordant pairs, disease-associated traits were sought mainly by comparing IBD patients with their genetically identical healthy co-twins. Each individual had, on average, about 151 000 unique TCRalpha sequences and 181 000 unique TCRbeta sequences available for analysis.

CDR1 and CDR2 are drawn from the germline V gene (reference sequence): SEHNR, FQNEAQ. Counted from cysteine to phenylalanine, this CDR3 has 15 amino acids. Nucleotide data are not available. An approximately 2.6 ml peripheral blood sample was drawn into PAXgene tubes per donor and stored at -80°C. Total RNA was isolated from whole blood with the PAXgene blood miRNA kit on an automated QIAcube, without T cell sorting. Peripheral blood from monozygotic twin pairs who were concordant or discordant for inflammatory bowel disease underwent deep TCRalpha and TCRbeta repertoire profiling using unique molecular barcoding. Smoking habits were recorded for all twin pairs, and each individual was classified as a current, former or never smoker. The paper's findings and limits, for the study overall: Compared with healthy twins, IBD patients shared fewer clonotypes with other individuals, and the difference was most pronounced in patients with signs of disease activity. Measured by the inverse Simpson index, TCRbeta repertoire diversity was lower in IBD patients than in their healthy co-twins. No single strong signal or clonotype linked to IBD turned up in the results, so the idea that one exists was not supported. The analysis was unable to tell different T cell subtypes apart. Background noise and inter-individual variability may have been introduced into the repertoires by the differing immunosuppressive treatments among patients. No difference in repertoire similarity was observed between concordant and discordant twins, possibly owing to limited statistical power.

The library was made by 5' RACE. For each TCR library, around 3,800 ng of total RNA was used. For each sample, cDNA synthesis with SMARTScribe reverse transcriptase was split into eight separate reactions. During cDNA synthesis, template switching introduced unique molecular identifiers that contained a 6-nucleotide sample barcode. Amplification of TCRalpha and TCRbeta cDNA involved two nested PCRs of 16 and 9 cycles, and each PCR was followed by bead purification. Before amplification, the cDNA was treated with uracil DNA-glycosylase and purified using the QIAquick PCR purification kit. The second PCR added Illumina TruSeq-compatible adapters along with sample-specific barcodes. Library quality and concentration were checked on TapeStation and Qubit, and libraries were pooled at 5 to 6.5 ng each. Pooled libraries were sequenced on an Illumina HiSeq2500 single-index Rapid Run with 2 x 100 bp reads and custom sequencing primers. Per the source publication's procedure: UMI-based consensus assembly with MiGEC version 1.2.6 was used to correct PCR and sequencing errors. MiXCR version 2.1.1 was used for V(D)J alignment, clonotype assembly and CDR3 extraction. To normalise gene usage, clonotype sharing and MAIT/NKT TCR abundance, the analysis used the top 1000, 10 000 and 20 000 clonotypes per sample. Diversity was computed as the inverse Simpson index with the vegan R package after downsampling to 27 000 UMIs. Paired Mann-Whitney U tests on discordant twin pairs were used, with Benjamini-Hochberg multiple-testing correction. The reads went through TCRdb reprocessing, and each CDR3 protein sequence gets one entry with no DNA. TCRdb, not the original authors, processed these V and J calls. The table for this sample shows 190,000 or so distinct CDR3 sequences. The top ten clones comprise less than 2% of the sample.

This chain is built from TRBV7-9 and TRBJ2-5; no DNA is available, so the TRBD2 call from TCRdb remains unchecked. This receptor was identified in a human donor with ulcerative colitis or Crohn's disease, or a healthy co-twin of an affected twin (not recorded which). Material: blood. The CDR3 region: CASSLGLGDFETQYF.